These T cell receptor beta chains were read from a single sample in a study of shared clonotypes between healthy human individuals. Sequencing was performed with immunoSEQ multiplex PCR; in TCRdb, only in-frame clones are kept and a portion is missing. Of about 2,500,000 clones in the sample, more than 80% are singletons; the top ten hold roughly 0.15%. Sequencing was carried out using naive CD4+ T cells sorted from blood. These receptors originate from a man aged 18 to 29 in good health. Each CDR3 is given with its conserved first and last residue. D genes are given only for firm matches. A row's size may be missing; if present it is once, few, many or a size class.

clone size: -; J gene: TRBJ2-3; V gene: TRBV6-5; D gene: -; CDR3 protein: CASSSNRAHTDTQYF; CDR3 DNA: TGTGCCAGCAGTTCGAACAGGGCACACACAGATACGCAGTATTTT
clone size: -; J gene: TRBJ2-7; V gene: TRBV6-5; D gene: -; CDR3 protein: CASSRDGGNEQYF; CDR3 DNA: TGTGCCAGCAGTCGGGACGGCGGGAACGAGCAGTACTTC
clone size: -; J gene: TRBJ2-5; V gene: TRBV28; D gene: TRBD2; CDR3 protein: CASSSRTSGGAWETQYF; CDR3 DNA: TGTGCCAGCAGTAGCCGGACTAGCGGGGGGGCTTGGGAGACCCAGTACTTC
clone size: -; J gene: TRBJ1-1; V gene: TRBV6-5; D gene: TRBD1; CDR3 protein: CASSYGQGNTEAFF; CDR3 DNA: TGTGCCAGCAGTTACGGACAGGGGAACACTGAAGCTTTCTTT
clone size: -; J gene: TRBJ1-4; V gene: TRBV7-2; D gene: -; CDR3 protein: CASSLFWGINEKLFF; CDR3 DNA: TGTGCCAGCAGCTTATTTTGGGGCATTAATGAAAAACTGTTTTTT
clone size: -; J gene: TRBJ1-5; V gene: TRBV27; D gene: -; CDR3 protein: CASSLQGLANQPQHF; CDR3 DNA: TGTGCCAGCAGTTTACAGGGGTTGGCCAATCAGCCCCAGCATTTT
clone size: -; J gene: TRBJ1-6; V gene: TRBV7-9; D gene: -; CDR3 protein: CASSLVWDGTLANSPLHF; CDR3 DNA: TGTGCCAGCAGCTTAGTCTGGGACGGGACACTAGCAAATTCACCCCTCCACTTT
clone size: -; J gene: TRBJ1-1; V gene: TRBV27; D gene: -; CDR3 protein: CASSLRDIGTEAFF; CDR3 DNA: TGTGCCAGCAGTTTAAGGGATATCGGCACTGAAGCTTTCTTT
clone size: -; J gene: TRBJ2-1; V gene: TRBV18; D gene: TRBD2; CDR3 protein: CASSLTSGGNNEQFF; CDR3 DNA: TGTGCCAGCTCCCTGACTAGCGGGGGTAACAATGAGCAGTTCTTC
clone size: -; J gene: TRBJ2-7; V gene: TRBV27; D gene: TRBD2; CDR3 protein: CASMSLAVRGSYEQYF; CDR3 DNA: TGTGCCAGCATGAGCCTAGCGGTGCGTGGGTCCTACGAGCAGTACTTC
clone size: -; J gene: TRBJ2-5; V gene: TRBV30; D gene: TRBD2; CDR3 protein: CAWSVLAGPGETQYF; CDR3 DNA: TGTGCCTGGAGTGTACTAGCGGGACCCGGGGAGACCCAGTACTTC
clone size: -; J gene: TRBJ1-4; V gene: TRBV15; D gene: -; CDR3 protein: CATSRGRTNEKLFF; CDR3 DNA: TGTGCCACCAGCAGAGGGAGGACTAATGAAAAACTGTTTTTT
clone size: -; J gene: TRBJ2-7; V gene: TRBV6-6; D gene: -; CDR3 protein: CASSYGGSYEQYF; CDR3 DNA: TGTGCCAGCAGTTACGGGGGCTCCTACGAGCAGTACTTC
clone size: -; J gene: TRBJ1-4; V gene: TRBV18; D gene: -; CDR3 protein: CASSLNSRGNEKLFF; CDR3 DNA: TGTGCCAGCTCACTAAATTCCAGGGGTAATGAAAAACTGTTTTTT
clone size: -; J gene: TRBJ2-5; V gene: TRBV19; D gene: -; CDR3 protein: CASSVERDGTQYF; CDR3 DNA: TGTGCCAGTAGTGTTGAAAGGGACGGGACCCAGTACTTC
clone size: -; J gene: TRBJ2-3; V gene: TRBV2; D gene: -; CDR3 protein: CASHRDTDTQYF; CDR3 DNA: TGTGCCAGCCATAGAGACACAGATACGCAGTATTTT
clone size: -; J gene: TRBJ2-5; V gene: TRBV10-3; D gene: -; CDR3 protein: CAISEQGRMETQYF; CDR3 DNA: TGTGCCATCAGTGAGCAGGGCAGAATGGAGACCCAGTACTTC
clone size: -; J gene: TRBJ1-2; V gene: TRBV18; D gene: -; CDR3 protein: CASSPPNGHGYTF; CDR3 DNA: TGTGCCAGCTCACCACCAAATGGGCATGGCTACACCTTC
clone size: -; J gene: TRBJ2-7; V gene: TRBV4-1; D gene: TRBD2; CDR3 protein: CASSQDGTSGEPYEQYF; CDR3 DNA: TGCGCCAGCAGCCAAGATGGTACTAGCGGAGAACCCTACGAGCAGTACTTC
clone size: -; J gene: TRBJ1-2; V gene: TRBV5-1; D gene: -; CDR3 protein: CASSLDLGIGDGYTF; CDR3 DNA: TGCGCCAGCAGCTTGGATCTGGGGATAGGCGATGGCTACACCTTC
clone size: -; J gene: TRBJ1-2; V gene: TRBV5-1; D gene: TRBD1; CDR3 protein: CASSLDRASIYGYTF; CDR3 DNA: TGCGCCAGCAGCCTGGACAGGGCATCGATCTATGGCTACACCTTC
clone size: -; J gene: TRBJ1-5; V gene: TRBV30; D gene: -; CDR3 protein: CAWRQGKQPQHF; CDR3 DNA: TGTGCCTGGAGACAGGGCAAACAGCCCCAGCATTTT
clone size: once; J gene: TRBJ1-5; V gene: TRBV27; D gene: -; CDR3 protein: CASRQGNQPQHF; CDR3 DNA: TGTGCCAGCAGGCAGGGCAATCAGCCCCAGCATTTT
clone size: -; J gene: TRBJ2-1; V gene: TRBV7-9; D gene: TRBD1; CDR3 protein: CASSSDRGEEQFF; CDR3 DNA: TGTGCCAGCAGCTCGGACAGGGGTGAAGAGCAGTTCTTC
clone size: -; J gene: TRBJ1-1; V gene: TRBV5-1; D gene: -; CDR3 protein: CASSRGDPNSEAFF; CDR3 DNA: TGCGCCAGCAGTCGCGGGGACCCCAACTCTGAAGCTTTCTTT
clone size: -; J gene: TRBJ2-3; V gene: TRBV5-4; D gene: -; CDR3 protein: CASSQGGTDTQYF; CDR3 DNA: TGTGCCAGCAGCCAGGGTGGCACAGATACGCAGTATTTT
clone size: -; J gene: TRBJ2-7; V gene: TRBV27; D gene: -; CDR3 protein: CASSPLGTRERYEQYF; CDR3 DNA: TGTGCCAGCAGTCCCCTCGGGACACGGGAGCGGTACGAGCAGTACTTC
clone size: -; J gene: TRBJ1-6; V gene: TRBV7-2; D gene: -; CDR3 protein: CASSLAQAYNSPLHF; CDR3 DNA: TGTGCCAGCAGCTTAGCACAGGCTTATAATTCACCCCTCCACTTT
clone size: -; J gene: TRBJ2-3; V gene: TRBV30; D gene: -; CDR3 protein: CAWSNLARDTQYF; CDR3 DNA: TGTGCCTGGAGTAACTTAGCCCGAGATACGCAGTATTTT
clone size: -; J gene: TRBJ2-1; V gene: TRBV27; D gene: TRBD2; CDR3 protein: CASSLSLAGYNEQFF; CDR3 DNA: TGTGCCAGCAGTTTGAGCCTAGCGGGTTACAATGAGCAGTTCTTC
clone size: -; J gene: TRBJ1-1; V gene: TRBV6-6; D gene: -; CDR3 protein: CASSYSGQGGTEAFF; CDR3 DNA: TGTGCCAGCAGTTATTCGGGTCAGGGAGGGACTGAAGCTTTCTTT
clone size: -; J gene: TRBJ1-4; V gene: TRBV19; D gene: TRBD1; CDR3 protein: CASSRARDSLEKLFF; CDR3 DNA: TGTGCCAGTAGCAGAGCCCGGGACAGCCTTGAAAAACTGTTTTTT
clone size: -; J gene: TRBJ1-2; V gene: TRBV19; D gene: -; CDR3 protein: CATGRGANYGYTF; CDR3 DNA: TGTGCCACTGGAAGGGGAGCAAACTATGGCTACACCTTC
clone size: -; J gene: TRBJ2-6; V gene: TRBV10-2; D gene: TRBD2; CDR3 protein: CASSGLAGGSSGANVLTF; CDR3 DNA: TGCGCCAGCAGTGGACTAGCGGGAGGGAGCTCTGGGGCCAACGTCCTGACTTTC
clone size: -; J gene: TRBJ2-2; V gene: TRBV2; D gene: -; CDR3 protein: CASSEAPGRYGELFF; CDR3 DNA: TGTGCCAGCAGTGAAGCGCCGGGAAGGTACGGGGAGCTGTTTTTT
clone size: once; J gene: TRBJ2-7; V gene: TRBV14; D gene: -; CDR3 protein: CASNTQGFAYEQYF; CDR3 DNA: TGTGCCAGCAATACACAGGGTTTTGCCTACGAGCAGTACTTC
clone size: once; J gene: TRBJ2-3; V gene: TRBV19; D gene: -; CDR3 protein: CASSIQNTDTQYF; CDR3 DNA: TGTGCCAGTAGTATTCAGAACACAGATACGCAGTATTTT
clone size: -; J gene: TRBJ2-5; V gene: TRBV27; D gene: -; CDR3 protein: CASSFPGSQETQYF; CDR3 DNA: TGTGCCAGCAGTTTTCCCGGCTCGCAAGAGACCCAGTACTTC
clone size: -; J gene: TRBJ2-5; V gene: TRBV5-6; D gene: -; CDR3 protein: CASSRPQPDQETQYF; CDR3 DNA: TGTGCCAGCAGCCGGCCGCAGCCAGACCAAGAGACCCAGTACTTC
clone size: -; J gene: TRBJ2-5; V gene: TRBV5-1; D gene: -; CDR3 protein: CASSLDSHSVRETQYF; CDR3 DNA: TGCGCCAGCAGCTTGGATTCCCATAGCGTCCGGGAGACCCAGTACTTC
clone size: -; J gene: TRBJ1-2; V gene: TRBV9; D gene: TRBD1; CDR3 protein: CASSEQGSDYGYTF; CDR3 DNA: TGTGCCAGCAGCGAACAGGGGAGTGACTATGGCTACACCTTC
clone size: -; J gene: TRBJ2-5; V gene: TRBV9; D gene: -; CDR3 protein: CASSVGSGPKETRYF; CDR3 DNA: TGTGCCAGCAGCGTAGGTTCAGGGCCTAAAGAGACCCGGTACTTC
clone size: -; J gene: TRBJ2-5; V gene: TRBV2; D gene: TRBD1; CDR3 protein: CASTAGGSRQYF; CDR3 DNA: TGTGCCAGCACCGCAGGGGGCTCTCGCCAGTACTTC
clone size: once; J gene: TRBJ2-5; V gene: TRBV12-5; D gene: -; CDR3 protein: CASGARSRGRETQYF; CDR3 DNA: TGTGCTAGTGGTGCCCGGTCCAGGGGAAGGGAGACCCAGTACTTC
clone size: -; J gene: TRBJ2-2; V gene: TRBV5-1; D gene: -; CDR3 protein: CASSPRDSLGTGELFF; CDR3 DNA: TGCGCCAGCAGCCCTCGTGACTCCCTAGGTACCGGGGAGCTGTTTTTT
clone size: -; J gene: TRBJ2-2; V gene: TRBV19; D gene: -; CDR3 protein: CASSKAQNTGELFF; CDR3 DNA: TGTGCCAGTAGTAAGGCCCAGAACACCGGGGAGCTGTTTTTT
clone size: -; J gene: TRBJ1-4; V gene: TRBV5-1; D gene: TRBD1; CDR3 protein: CASSPGTGVVYGEKLFF; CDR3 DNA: TGCGCCAGCAGCCCCGGGACAGGGGTAGTTTATGGTGAAAAACTGTTTTTT
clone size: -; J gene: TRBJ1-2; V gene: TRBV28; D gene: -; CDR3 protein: CASSPNYGYTF; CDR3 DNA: TGTGCCAGCAGTCCTAACTATGGCTACACCTTC
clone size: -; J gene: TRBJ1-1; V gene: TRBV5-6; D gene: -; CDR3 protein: CASSVTRRGEAFF; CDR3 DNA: TGTGCCAGCAGCGTTACCCGACGTGGTGAAGCTTTCTTT
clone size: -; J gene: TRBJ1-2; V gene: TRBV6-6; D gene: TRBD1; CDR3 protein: CASSRGQGNYGYTF; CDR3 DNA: TGTGCCAGCAGTAGGGGACAGGGAAACTATGGCTACACCTTC
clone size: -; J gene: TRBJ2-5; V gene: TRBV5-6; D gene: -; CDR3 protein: CASSLVETQYF; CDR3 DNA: TGTGCCAGCAGCCTGGTGGAGACCCAGTACTTC
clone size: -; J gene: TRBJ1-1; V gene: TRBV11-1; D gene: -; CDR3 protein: CASSLRLATEAFF; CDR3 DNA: TGTGCCAGCAGCTTAAGGCTGGCCACTGAAGCTTTCTTT